This T cell receptor beta chain was retrieved from a study of T cell repertoires in cytomegalovirus infection. This clonotype occurred many times. TCRdb re-called the reads through MiXCR, storing one row per CDR3 protein. The sample holds about 80,000 distinct CDR3 sequences, approximately 3.7% seen once. Trimming removed 0 bases from V and 6 bases from J, with 12 bases in between. Germline CDR1 is MNHEY and CDR2 is SVGEGT. CDR3 length equals 14 residues. The chain is built from TRBV6-2 or TRBV6-3 and TRBJ2-7, with D possibly being TRBD2 (5 bases). The clonotype originates from a human donor in good health (CMV status not recorded). Some clones in this sample may be carry-over from other donors' samples. Specimen: PBMCs. The CDR3 loop reads CASSYSFVRVEQYF. In DNA, the CDR3 is TGTGCCAGCAGTTACTCGTTCGTGCGGGTCGAGCAGTACTTC.